Below, 8 T cell receptor beta chains from the same sample are listed, as sequenced in a study of T cell changes during pregnancy in multiple sclerosis. Assay: immunoSEQ multiplex PCR; the TCRdb copy retains only in-frame clones and omits some. The sample includes around 80,000 clones, about 90% of them seen just once. Sample: peripheral blood, taken before pregnancy. These receptors all stem from a female donor with multiple sclerosis, enrolled in a pregnancy study.

The chain links TRBV7-9 to TRBJ2-6, with TRBD1 identical over 9 bases. There are 18 residues in the CDR3. The V gene end was trimmed by 3 bases and the J gene end by 2 bases; junction bases not matched to a gene: 8. The germline gives CDR1 SEHNR, CDR2 FQNEAQ (reference sequence). CDR3 sequence (DNA): TGTGCCAGCAGCTTCCCCGGGACAGGGTTGGCTGGGGCCAACGTCCTGACTTTC. This gives the protein CASSFPGTGLAGANVLTF.

This chain joins TRBV7-8 and TRBJ2-5; 7 nucleotides match TRBD1. CDR3 length: 14 amino acids. Per germline, CDR1 SGHVS and CDR2 FQNEAQ. V shed 5 bases and J 3 bases; nucleotides not matched to a gene: 6. This chain's CDR3 is CASSARQGKETQYF. DNA of the CDR3: TGTGCCAGCAGCGCCCGACAGGGAAAAGAGACCCAGTACTTC.

J is TRBJ1-1 and V is TRBV5-1; maybe TRBD1 (6 bases). The V gene lost 4 bases and the J gene lost 1 base, with 11 bases spanning the gap. This CDR3 has 14 amino acids. Germline CDR1 and CDR2: SGHRS and YFSETQ. The CDR3 region has the DNA TGCGCCAGCAGCCCCTCGACAGGGAACACTGAAGCTTTCTTT. Its translation: CASSPSTGNTEAFF.

The rearrangement uses TRBV7-2 and TRBJ2-2; a possible D gene is TRBD1 (5 bases). Trimming shortened V by 0 bases and J by 6 bases, and 20 bases separated the two germline ends. The CDR3 consists of 18 residues. CDR1 and CDR2 from the germline V gene are SGHTA and FQGNSA. The CDR3: CASSLAPSTGRVSGELFF. The CDR3 coding sequence is TGTGCCAGCAGCTTAGCACCCTCTACAGGAAGAGTCTCCGGGGAGCTGTTTTTT. The whole variable domain, remainder taken from reference TRBV7-2 and TRBJ2-2, is GAGVSQSPSNKVTEKGKDVELRCDPISGHTALYWYRQSLGQGLEFLIYFQGNSAPDKSGLPSDRFSAERTGGSVSTLTIQRTQQEDSAVYLCASSLAPSTGRVSGELFFGEGSRLTVL.

This chain uses TRBV5-6 with TRBJ2-7, with a tentative D call TRBD2 (5 bases). CDR3 length: 14 amino acids. The ends were cut back, 2 bases at V and 1 base at J, with 10 bases in the middle. Germline loops: CDR1 SGHDT, CDR2 YYEEEE. The CDR3 sequence: CASSFYPGSYEQYF. CDR3 in DNA: TGTGCCAGCAGCTTCTATCCGGGATCCTACGAGCAGTACTTC.

The V and J genes are TRBV27 and TRBJ1-5; TRBD1 is a possible D gene (6 bases). The V end was cut by 2 bases, the J end by 5 bases, with 10 bases between. Germline CDR1 MNHEY, CDR2 SMNVEV (reference sequence). The CDR3 length is 14 residues. The CDR3 DNA reads as TGTGCCAGCAGTTTAGCGGGGGGGCATCAGCCCCAGCATTTT. Amino acids: CASSLAGGHQPQHF.

V usage is TRBV28 and J usage is TRBJ2-7; D not resolved. Germline CDR1 is MDHEN and CDR2 is SYDVKM. V dropped 5 bases and J dropped 10 bases, with 15 bases sitting between them. The CDR3 totals 12 residues. The CDR3 reads CASSISLREQYF. In DNA form, the CDR3 reads TGTGCCAGCAGTATATCACTACGAGAACAGTACTTC.

V usage is TRBV12-5 and J usage is TRBJ2-1; tentatively, D is TRBD1 (5 bases). Germline lookup yields CDR1 LGHNT and CDR2 FRNRAP. Trimming removed 1 base at V and 6 bases at J, with 16 bases between. The CDR3 has 16 residues. DNA of the CDR3: TGTGCTAGTGGTTTGGCAGGGCAGGATTCCCCCAATGAGCAGTTCTTC. It encodes CASGLAGQDSPNEQFF.